The entry below gives a single TCR beta chain sequence along with its context. The sample comes from a study of T-cell memory formation after mild COVID-19. TCRdb analysed the 5' RACE reads with MiXCR anew, one entry per CDR3 protein. Seen here are fewer than 550,000 distinct CDR3 sequences, 20% observed once, and the top ten hold roughly 8%. The receptor was derived from an adult woman who had mild COVID-19 (a few samples of this study predate the infection). Cell type and time point are not known. Sequenced sample: PBMCs or a T cell subset sorted from them (not recorded which).

The CDR3 sequence is CASRKRGFYNEQFF. CDR3 DNA: TGTGCCAGCAGGAAGCGGGGATTCTACAATGAGCAGTTCTTC. The V gene is TRBV12-3 or TRBV12-4, the J gene TRBJ2-1, with 7 bases lining up with TRBD2. V dropped 6 bases and J dropped 3; count of bases not matched to a gene: 5. The CDR3 contains 14 residues.